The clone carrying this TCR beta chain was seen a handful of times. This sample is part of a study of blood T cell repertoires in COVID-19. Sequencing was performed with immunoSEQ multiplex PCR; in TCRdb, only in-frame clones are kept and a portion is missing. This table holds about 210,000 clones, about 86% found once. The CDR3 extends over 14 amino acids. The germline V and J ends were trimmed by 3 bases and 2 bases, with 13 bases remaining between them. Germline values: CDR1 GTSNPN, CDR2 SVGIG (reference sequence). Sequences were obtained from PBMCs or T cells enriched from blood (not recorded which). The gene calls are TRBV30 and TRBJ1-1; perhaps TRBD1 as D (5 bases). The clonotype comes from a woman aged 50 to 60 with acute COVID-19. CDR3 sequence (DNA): TGTGCCTGGAGGGCGCCAGGGCTAAACACTGAAGCTTTCTTT. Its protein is CAWRAPGLNTEAFF.